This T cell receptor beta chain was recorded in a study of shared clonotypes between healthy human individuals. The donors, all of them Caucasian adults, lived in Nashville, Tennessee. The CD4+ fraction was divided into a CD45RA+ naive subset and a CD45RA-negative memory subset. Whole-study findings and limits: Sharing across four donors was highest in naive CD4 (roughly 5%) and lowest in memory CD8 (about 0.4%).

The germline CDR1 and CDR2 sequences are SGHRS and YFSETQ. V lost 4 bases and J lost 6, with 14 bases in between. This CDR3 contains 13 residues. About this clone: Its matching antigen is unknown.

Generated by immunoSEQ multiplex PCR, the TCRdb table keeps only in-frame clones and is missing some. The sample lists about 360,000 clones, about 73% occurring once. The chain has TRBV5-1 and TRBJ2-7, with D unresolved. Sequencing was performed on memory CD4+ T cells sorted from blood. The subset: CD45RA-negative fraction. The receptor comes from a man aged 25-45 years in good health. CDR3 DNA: TGCGCCAGCAGCCCTATGGTGGGTGCCGAGCAGTACTTC. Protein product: CASSPMVGAEQYF.